Below, one T cell receptor (beta chain) is given with its context. It lacks a known antigen. There are no base qualities to consult, and no much larger clone falls within one base. The record originates from a study of T cell repertoires in cytomegalovirus infection (dated by TCRdb to between 2018 and 2021). About the full investigation: Donor HLA type was relevant to the analysis, because carriage of CMV infection together with the matching HLA type was indicated by public TCR beta signatures. Here is what the overall study found, with its caveats: The ex vivo response was dominated by HLA-C-restricted CMV-specific TCR beta clonotypes, and the single most frequent clonotype in two of eight donors was supplied by these HLA-C-restricted clonotypes. Carriers of CMV infection plus the relevant HLA type were discriminated by the cumulative frequency of public TCR beta family members in the study cohort and in an independent roughly 400-donor cohort.

These reads were obtained on an Illumina HiSeq 1500. In TCRdb, the public reads were trimmed at Q25 with fastp and aligned with MiXCR, with productive beta chains retained. Merged by CDR3 protein, the rows form single entries marked with the most common genes and DNA. The sample contains some 300,000 distinct CDR3 sequences, around 9.1% of them found a single time. Of the sample, around 2.4% is held by the ten largest clones. Taken from the germline V gene (reference sequence), the CDR1 and CDR2 loops are DFQATT and SNEGSKA. Deletion took 1 base off V and 4 bases off J, with a span of 4 bases between the germline ends. The CDR3 contains 12 residues, cysteine and phenylalanine counted. Of the read, only the CDR3 DNA is kept; its 36 bases are in frame from base 1.

Rearrangement joined TRBV20-1 to TRBJ1-4; there is no confident call for the D gene. This clonotype was sampled from a human donor in good health (CMV status not recorded). Some clones in this sample may be carry-over from other donors' samples. The sequenced material came from PBMCs. The bases are TGCAGTGCTAGAGGCCGTAATGAAAAACTGTTTTTT. The encoded protein is CSARGRNEKLFF.